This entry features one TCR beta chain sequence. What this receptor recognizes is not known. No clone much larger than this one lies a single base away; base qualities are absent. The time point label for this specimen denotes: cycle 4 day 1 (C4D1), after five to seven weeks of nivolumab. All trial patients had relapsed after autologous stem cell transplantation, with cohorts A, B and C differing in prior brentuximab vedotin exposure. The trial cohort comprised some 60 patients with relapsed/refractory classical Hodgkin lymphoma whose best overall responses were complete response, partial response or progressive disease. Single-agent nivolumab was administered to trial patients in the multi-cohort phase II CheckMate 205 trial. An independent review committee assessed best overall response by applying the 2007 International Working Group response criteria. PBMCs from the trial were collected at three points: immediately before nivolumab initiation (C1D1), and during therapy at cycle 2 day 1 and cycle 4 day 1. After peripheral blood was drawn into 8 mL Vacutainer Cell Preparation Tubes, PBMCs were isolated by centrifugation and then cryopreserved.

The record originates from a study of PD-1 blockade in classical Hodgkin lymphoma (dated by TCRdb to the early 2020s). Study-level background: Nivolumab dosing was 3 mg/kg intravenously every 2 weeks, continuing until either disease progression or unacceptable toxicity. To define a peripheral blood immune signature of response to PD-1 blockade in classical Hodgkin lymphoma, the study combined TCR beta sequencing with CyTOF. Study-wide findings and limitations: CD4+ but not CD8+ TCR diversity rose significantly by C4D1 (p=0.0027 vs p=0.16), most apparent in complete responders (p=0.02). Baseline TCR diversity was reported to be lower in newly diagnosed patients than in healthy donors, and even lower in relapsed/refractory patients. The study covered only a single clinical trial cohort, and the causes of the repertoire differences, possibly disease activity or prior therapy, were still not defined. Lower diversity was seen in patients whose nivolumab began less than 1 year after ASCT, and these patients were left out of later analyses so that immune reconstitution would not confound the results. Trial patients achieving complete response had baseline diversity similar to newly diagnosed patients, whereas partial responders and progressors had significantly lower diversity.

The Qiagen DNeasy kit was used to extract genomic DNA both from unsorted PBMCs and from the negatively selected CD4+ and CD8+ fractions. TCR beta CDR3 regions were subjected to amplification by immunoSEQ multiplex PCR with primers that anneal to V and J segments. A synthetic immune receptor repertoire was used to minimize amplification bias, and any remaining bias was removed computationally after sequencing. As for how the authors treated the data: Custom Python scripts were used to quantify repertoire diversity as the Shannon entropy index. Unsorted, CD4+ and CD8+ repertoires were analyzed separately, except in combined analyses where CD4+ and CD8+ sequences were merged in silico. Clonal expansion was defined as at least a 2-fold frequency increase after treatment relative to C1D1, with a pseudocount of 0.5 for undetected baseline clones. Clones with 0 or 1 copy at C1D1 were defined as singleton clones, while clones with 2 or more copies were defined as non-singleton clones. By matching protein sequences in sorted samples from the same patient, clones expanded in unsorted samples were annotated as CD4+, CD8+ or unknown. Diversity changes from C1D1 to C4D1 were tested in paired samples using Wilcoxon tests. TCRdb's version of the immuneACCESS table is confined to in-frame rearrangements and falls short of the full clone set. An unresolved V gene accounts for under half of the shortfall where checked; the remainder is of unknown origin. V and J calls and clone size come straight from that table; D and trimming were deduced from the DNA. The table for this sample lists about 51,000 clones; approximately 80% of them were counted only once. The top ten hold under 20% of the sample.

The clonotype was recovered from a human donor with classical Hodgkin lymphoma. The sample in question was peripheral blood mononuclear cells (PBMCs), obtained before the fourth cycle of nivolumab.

The nucleotide sequence is TGTGCCAGCAGCTTAAGGAGACAAGAGACCCAGTACTTC. It translates to CASSLRRQETQYF. This chain joins TRBV7-6 to TRBJ2-5, with the D gene not clear enough to name. In the germline V gene, CDR1 corresponds to SGHVS and CDR2 to FNYEAQ. V loses 2 bases, J loses 2 bases, and the germline ends lie 6 bases apart. From its cysteine to its phenylalanine, the CDR3 spans 13 amino acids. CDR3 DNA only is kept here, 39 bases in frame from base 1.